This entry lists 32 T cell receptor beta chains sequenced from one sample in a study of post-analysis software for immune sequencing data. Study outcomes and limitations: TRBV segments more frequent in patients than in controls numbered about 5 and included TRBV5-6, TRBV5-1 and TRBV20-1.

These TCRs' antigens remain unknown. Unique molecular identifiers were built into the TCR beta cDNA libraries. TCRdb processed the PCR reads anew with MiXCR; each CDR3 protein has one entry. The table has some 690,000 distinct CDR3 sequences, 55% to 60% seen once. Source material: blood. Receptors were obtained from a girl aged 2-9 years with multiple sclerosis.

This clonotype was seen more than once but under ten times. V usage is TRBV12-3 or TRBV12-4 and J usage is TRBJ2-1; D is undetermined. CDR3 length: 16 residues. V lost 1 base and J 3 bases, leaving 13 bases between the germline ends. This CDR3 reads CASSLVSPFNYNEQFF. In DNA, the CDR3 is TGTGCCAGCAGTTTAGTGTCCCCATTTAACTACAATGAGCAGTTCTTC.

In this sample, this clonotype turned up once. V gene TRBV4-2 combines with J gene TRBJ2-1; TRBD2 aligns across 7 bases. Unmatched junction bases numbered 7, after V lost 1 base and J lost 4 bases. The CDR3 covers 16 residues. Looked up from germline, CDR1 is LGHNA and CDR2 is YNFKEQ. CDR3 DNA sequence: TGTGCCAGCAGCCAAGGCGGGCTAGCGGAATACAATGAGCAGTTCTTC. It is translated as CASSQGGLAEYNEQFF.

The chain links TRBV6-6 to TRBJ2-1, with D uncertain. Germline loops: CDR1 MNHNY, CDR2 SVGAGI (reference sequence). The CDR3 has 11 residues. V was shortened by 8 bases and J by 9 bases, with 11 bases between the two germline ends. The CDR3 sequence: CASERGTEQFF. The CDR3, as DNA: TGTGCCAGCGAAAGAGGAACTGAGCAGTTCTTC.

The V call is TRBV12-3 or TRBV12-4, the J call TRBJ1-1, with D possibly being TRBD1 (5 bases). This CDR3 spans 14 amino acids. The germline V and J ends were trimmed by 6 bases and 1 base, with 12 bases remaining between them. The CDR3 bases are TGTGCCAGCAGGGATTCCACAGGGAACACTGAAGCTTTCTTT. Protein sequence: CASRDSTGNTEAFF.

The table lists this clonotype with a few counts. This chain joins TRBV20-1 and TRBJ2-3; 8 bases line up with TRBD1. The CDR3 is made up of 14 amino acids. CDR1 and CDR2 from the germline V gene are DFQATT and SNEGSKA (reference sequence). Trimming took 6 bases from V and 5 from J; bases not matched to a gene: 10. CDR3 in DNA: TGCAGTGCACCGGACAGGGCCACAAAAGATACGCAGTATTTT. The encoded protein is CSAPDRATKDTQYF.

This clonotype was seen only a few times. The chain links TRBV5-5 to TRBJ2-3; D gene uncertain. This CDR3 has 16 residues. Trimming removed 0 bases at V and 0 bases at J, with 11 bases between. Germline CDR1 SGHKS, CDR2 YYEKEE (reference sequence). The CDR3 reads CASSLVPIASTDTQYF. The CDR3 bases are TGTGCCAGCAGCTTGGTGCCTATTGCGAGCACAGATACGCAGTATTTT.

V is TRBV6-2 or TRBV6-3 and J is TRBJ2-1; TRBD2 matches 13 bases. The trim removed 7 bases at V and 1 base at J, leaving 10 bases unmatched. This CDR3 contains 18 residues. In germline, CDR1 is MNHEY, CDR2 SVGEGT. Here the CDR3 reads CASNPLAGGPSSYNEQFF. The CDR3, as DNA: TGTGCCAGCAACCCACTAGCGGGGGGGCCATCGTCCTACAATGAGCAGTTCTTC.

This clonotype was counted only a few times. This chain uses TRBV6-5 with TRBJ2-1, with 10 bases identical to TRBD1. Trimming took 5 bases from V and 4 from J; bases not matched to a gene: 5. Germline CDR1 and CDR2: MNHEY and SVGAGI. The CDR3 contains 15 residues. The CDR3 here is CASSRTGGPYNEQFF. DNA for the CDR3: TGTGCCAGCAGTCGGACAGGGGGGCCGTACAATGAGCAGTTCTTC.

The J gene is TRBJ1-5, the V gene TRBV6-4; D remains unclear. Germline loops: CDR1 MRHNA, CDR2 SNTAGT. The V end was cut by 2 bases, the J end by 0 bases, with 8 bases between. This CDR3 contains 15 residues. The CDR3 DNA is TGTGCCAGCAGTGACCCGAGATATAGCAATCAGCCCCAGCATTTT. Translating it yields CASSDPRYSNQPQHF.

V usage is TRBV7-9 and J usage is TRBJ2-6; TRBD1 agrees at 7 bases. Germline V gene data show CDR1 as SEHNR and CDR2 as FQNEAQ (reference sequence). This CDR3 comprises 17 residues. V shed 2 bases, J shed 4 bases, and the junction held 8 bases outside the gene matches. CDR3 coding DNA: TGTGCCAGCAGCTTAACGACAGGGCTTCAAGGGGCCAACGTCCTGACTTTC. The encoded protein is CASSLTTGLQGANVLTF.

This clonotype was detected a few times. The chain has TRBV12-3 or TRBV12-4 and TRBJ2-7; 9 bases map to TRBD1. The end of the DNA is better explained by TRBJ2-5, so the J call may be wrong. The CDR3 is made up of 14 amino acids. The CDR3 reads CASSPWTGEETQYF. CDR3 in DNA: TGTGCCAGCAGTCCATGGACAGGGGAGGAGACCCAGTACTTC.

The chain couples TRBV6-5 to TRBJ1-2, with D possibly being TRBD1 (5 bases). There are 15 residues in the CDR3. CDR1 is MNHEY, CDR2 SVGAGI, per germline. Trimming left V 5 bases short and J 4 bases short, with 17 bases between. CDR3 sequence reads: CASSGTRTASYGYTF. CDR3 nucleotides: TGTGCCAGCAGTGGGACCCGGACGGCGTCCTATGGCTACACCTTC.

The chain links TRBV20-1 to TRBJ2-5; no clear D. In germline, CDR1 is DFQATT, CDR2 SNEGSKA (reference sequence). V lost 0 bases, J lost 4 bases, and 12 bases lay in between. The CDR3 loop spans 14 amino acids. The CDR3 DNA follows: TGCAGTGCTAGAGATCTAAGGGTAGTAGAGACCCAGTACTTC. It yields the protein CSARDLRVVETQYF.

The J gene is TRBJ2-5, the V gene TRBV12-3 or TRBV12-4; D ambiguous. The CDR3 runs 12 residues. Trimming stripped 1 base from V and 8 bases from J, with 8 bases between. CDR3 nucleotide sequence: TGTGCCAGCAGTTTAGGACACTATACCCAGTACTTC. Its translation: CASSLGHYTQYF.

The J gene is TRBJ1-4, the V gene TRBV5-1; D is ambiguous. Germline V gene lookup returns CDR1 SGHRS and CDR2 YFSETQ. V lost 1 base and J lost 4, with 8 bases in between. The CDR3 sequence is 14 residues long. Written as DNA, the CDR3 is TGCGCCAGCAGCTTGAACGGAATTAATGAAAAACTGTTTTTT. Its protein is CASSLNGINEKLFF.

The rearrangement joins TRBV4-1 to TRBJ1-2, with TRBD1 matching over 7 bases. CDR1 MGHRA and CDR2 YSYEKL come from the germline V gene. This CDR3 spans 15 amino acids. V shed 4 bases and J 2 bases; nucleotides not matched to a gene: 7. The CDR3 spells CASSPHRGLNYGYTF. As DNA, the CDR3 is TGCGCCAGCAGCCCTCACAGGGGTCTAAACTATGGCTACACCTTC.

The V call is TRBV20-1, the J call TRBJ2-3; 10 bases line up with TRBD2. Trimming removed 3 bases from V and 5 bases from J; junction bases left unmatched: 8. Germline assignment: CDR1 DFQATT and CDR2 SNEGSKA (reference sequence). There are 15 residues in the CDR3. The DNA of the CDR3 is TGCAGTGCTAGTGAAACTAGCGGGAAGGGAGATACGCAGTATTTT. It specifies CSASETSGKGDTQYF.

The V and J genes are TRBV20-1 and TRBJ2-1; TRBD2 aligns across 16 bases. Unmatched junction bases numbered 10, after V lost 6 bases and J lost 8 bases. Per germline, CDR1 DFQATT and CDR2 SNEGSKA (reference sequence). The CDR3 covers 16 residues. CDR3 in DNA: TGCAGTGCCCCGGGACTAGCGGGAGGGCCGGGTTATGAGCAGTTCTTC. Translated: CSAPGLAGGPGYEQFF.

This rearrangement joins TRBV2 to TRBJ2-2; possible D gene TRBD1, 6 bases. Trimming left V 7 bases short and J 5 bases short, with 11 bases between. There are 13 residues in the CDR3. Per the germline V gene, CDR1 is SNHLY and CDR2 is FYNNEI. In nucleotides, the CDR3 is TGTGCCAGCACGGGGCAGGGGACCGGGGAGCTGTTTTTT. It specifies CASTGQGTGELFF. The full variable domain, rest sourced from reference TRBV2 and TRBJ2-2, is EPEVTQTPSHQVTQMGQEVILRCVPISNHLYFYWYRQILGQKVEFLVSFYNNEISEKSEIFDDQFSVERPDGSNFTLKIRSTKLEDSAMYFCASTGQGTGELFFGEGSRLTVL.

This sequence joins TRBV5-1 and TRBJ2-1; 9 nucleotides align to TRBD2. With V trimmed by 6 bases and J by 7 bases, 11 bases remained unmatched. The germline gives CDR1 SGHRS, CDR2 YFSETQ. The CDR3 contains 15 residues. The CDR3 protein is CASTPLAGNLNEQFF. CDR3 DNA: TGCGCCAGCACCCCCCTAGCGGGAAATCTTAATGAGCAGTTCTTC.

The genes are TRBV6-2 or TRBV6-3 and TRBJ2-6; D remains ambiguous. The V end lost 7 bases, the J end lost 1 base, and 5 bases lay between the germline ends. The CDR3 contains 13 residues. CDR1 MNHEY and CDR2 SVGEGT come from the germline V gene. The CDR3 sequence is CASILSGANVLTF. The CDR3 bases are TGTGCCAGCATACTATCTGGGGCCAACGTCCTGACTTTC.

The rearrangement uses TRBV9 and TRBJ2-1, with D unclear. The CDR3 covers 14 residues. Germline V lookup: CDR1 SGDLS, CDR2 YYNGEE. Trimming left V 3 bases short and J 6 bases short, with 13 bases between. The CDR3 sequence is CASSETPRVNEQFF. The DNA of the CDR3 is TGTGCCAGCAGCGAGACCCCACGGGTCAATGAGCAGTTCTTC.

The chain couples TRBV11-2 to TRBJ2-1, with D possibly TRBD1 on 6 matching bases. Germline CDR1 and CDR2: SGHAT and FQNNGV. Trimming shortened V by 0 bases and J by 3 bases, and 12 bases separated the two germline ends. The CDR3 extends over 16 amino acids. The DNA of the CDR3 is TGTGCCAGCAGCTTAGATAGGTGGGGACACTACAATGAGCAGTTCTTC. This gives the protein CASSLDRWGHYNEQFF.

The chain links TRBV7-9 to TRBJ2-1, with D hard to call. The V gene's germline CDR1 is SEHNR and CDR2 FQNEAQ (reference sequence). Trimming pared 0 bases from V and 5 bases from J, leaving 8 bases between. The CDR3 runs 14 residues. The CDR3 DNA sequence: TGTGCCAGCAGCTTAGCACAGATTGACAATGAGCAGTTCTTC. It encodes CASSLAQIDNEQFF. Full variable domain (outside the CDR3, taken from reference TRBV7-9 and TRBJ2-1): DTGVSQNPRHKITKRGQNVTFRCDPISEHNRLYWYRQTLGQGPEFLTYFQNEAQLEKSRLLSDRFSAERPKGSFSTLEIQRTEQGDSAMYLCASSLAQIDNEQFFGPGTRLTVL.

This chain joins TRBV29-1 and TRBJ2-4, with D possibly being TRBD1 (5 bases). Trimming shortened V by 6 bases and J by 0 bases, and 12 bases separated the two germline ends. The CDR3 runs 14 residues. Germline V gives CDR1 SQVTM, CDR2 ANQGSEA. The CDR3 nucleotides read TGCAGCGTCGACAGATCCCTAGCCAAAAACATTCAGTACTTC. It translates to CSVDRSLAKNIQYF.

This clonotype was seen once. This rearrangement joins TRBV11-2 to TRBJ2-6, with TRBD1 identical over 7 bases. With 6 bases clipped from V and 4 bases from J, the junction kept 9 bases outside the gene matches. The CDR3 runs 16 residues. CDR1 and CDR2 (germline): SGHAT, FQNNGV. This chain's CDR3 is CASSFEGAAGANVLTF. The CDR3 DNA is TGTGCCAGCAGTTTCGAGGGGGCAGCAGGGGCCAACGTCCTGACTTTC.

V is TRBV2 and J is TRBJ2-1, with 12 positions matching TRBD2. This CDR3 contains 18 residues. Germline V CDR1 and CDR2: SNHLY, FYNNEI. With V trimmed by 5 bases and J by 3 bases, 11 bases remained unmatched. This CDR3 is CASSFSSSGGEYYNEQFF. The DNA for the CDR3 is TGTGCCAGCAGTTTCTCGTCTAGCGGGGGGGAATACTACAATGAGCAGTTCTTC. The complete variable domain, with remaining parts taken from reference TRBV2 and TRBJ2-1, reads EPEVTQTPSHQVTQMGQEVILRCVPISNHLYFYWYRQILGQKVEFLVSFYNNEISEKSEIFDDQFSVERPDGSNFTLKIRSTKLEDSAMYFCASSFSSSGGEYYNEQFFGPGTRLTVL.

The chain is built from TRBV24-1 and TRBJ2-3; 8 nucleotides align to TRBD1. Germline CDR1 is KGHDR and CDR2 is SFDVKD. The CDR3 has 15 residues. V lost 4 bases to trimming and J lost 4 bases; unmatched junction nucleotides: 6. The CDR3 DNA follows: TGTGCCACCAGTGAGGCGGACAGGGAGCCAGATACGCAGTATTTT. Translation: CATSEADREPDTQYF.

In nucleotides, the CDR3 is TGTGCCAGCAGCTCGGGCTTACGGGACAGGGCCTACAATGAGCAGTTCTTC. Encoded protein: CASSSGLRDRAYNEQFF. This rearrangement joins TRBV5-6 to TRBJ2-1; 9 bases are shared with TRBD1. The J segment lost 2 bases and the V segment lost 3 bases, leaving 9 bases of the junction unmatched. CDR1 and CDR2 (germline): SGHDT, YYEEEE. The length of the CDR3 is 17 residues.

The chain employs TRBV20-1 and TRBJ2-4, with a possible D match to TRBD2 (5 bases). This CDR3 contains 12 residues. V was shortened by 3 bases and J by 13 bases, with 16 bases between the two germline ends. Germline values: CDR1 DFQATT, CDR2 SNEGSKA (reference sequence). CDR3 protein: CSASVASPEQYF. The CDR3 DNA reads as TGCAGTGCTAGTGTGGCTAGCCCAGAGCAGTACTTC.

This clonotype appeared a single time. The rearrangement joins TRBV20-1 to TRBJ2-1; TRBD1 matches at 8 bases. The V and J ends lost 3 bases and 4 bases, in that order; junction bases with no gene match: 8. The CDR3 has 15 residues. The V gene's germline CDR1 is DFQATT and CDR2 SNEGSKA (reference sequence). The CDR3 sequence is CSARVTGQEYNEQFF. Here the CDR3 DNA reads TGCAGTGCTAGGGTAACGGGACAGGAGTACAATGAGCAGTTCTTC.

This chain's CDR3 is CASSLSPSGLSYEQYF. DNA for the CDR3: TGTGCCAGCAGCTTAAGTCCGAGCGGGCTATCCTACGAGCAGTACTTC. V gene TRBV13 combines with J gene TRBJ2-7; D might be TRBD2 (6 bases). Germline V gene lookup returns CDR1 PRHDT and CDR2 FYEKMQ (reference sequence). V was shortened by 2 bases and J by 1 base, with 15 bases between the two germline ends. CDR3 length: 16 residues. The whole variable domain, filled in from reference TRBV13 and TRBJ2-7, reads AAGVIQSPRHLIKEKRETATLKCYPIPRHDTVYWYQQGPGQDPQFLISFYEKMQSDKGSIPDRFSAQQFSDYHSELNMSSLELGDSALYFCASSLSPSGLSYEQYFGPGTRLTVT.